These 12 T cell receptor beta chains were all obtained from the same sample, sequenced in a study of blood T cell repertoires in COVID-19. Some clones are missing from TCRdb's copy, which holds only in-frame ones; the method was immunoSEQ multiplex PCR. The sample has about 72,000 clones, under 90% seen once; the top ten hold approximately 11%. The sample was peripheral blood. These receptors all stem from a man in his 70s with active or convalescent COVID-19.

This chain uses TRBV14 with TRBJ2-1, with a tentative D call TRBD2 (6 bases). There are 15 residues in the CDR3. V was clipped by 4 bases and J by 10 bases, with 20 bases between them. Germline V lookup: CDR1 SGHDN, CDR2 FVKESK. The chain's CDR3 is CASSPTGGGVGEQFF. CDR3 DNA: TGTGCCAGCAGCCCCACGGGTGGAGGGGTGGGGGAGCAGTTCTTC.

V usage is TRBV30 and J usage is TRBJ1-5; D perhaps matches TRBD1 (5 bases). CDR1 is GTSNPN and CDR2 is SVGIG in the germline V gene (reference sequence). V was shortened by 2 bases and J by 7 bases, with 12 bases between the two germline ends. This CDR3 has 13 residues. The CDR3, as DNA: TGTGCCTGGAGTTCAGTGGGGCGGCAGCCCCAGCATTTT. Its protein is CAWSSVGRQPQHF.

The chain has TRBV27 and TRBJ1-1; no reliable D call. This CDR3 has 14 residues. The V end lost 3 bases, the J end lost 2 bases, and 10 bases lay between the germline ends. CDR1 and CDR2 from the germline V gene are MNHEY and SMNVEV (reference sequence). In DNA form, the CDR3 reads TGTGCCAGCAGTTTTGGCAGAATTAACACTGAAGCTTTCTTT. Amino acids: CASSFGRINTEAFF.

The rearrangement joins TRBV5-4 to TRBJ2-5; D remains unclear. The CDR3 consists of 17 residues. Trimming removed 5 bases at V and 0 bases at J, with 20 bases between. The germline V gene encodes CDR1 SGHNT and CDR2 YYREEE (reference sequence). CDR3 sequence reads: CASSSMVAVQYQETQYF. The CDR3 region has the DNA TGTGCCAGCAGTTCAATGGTTGCCGTACAGTACCAAGAGACCCAGTACTTC. The variable domain in full, with the rest retrieved from reference TRBV5-4 and TRBJ2-5, is ETGVTQSPTHLIKTRGQQVTLRCSSQSGHNTVSWYQQALGQGPQFIFQYYREEENGRGNFPPRFSGLQFPNYSSELNVNALELDDSALYLCASSSMVAVQYQETQYFGPGTRLLVL.

The chain uses TRBV12-3 or TRBV12-4 and TRBJ2-7; possible D gene TRBD1, 6 bases. This CDR3 is 13 amino acids long. Between the trimmed V and J ends, which lost 5 bases and 4 bases, there was a span of 12 bases. The CDR3 protein is CASSQGTVYEQYF. The DNA of the CDR3 is TGTGCCAGCAGTCAGGGGACGGTATACGAGCAGTACTTC.

V is TRBV20-1 and J is TRBJ1-1; TRBD1 might be the D (5 bases). This CDR3 has 11 residues. Germline V gene sequence: CDR1 DFQATT, CDR2 SNEGSKA (reference sequence). Trimming left V 6 bases short and J 2 bases short, with 7 bases between. CDR3 nucleotides: TGCAGTGCGGGGCTCAACACTGAAGCTTTCTTT. This gives the protein CSAGLNTEAFF.

V is TRBV4-2 and J is TRBJ1-1; a possible D gene is TRBD1 (6 bases). The V end lost 1 base, the J end lost 6 bases, and 15 bases lay between the germline ends. The CDR3 runs to 15 residues. Germline CDR1 LGHNA, CDR2 YNFKEQ. CDR3 protein: CASSQGGGGVSEAFF. CDR3 sequence (DNA): TGTGCCAGCAGCCAAGGCGGGGGCGGCGTCTCTGAAGCTTTCTTT.

The chain employs TRBV25-1 and TRBJ2-3; D not certain. The CDR3 loop spans 12 amino acids. Germline V lookup: CDR1 MGHDK, CDR2 SYGVNS. V lost 1 base to trimming and J lost 4 bases, with 3 bases between them. The CDR3 spells CASSESADTQYF. The CDR3 bases are TGTGCCAGCAGTGAATCCGCAGATACGCAGTATTTT.

This clone was found once. This chain connects TRBV2 to TRBJ1-3; D call uncertain. The CDR3 has 15 amino acids. V dropped 9 bases and J dropped 0 bases, with 15 bases sitting between them. From germline, CDR1 is SNHLY and CDR2 FYNNEI. For the CDR3, the DNA is TGTGCCAGGGGAGAAACCGCGAACTCTGGAAACACCATATATTTT. It encodes CARGETANSGNTIYF.

V usage is TRBV30 and J usage is TRBJ2-7; D possibly corresponds to TRBD2 (6 bases). Per germline, CDR1 GTSNPN and CDR2 SVGIG (reference sequence). V dropped 5 bases and J dropped 0 bases, with 17 bases sitting between them. This CDR3 spans 15 amino acids. As DNA, the CDR3 is TGTGCCTGGGGCCATACGGCGGGGAGCTCCTACGAGCAGTACTTC. Residues: CAWGHTAGSSYEQYF.

This chain joins TRBV7-3 and TRBJ2-3, with 11 bases that match TRBD2. CDR1 and CDR2 from the germline V gene are SGHTA and FQGTGA. The CDR3 length is 15 residues. V was pared by 5 bases and J by 3 bases, with 4 bases of the junction left unmatched. The CDR3 DNA follows: TGTGCCAGCAGCCTCATAGCGGGAGGGACAGATACGCAGTATTTT. This sequence encodes CASSLIAGGTDTQYF.

V gene TRBV7-2 combines with J gene TRBJ1-1, with a possible D match to TRBD1 (5 bases). The V gene lost 5 bases and the J gene lost 5 bases, with 21 bases spanning the gap. Per germline, CDR1 SGHTA and CDR2 FQGNSA. The CDR3 extends over 16 amino acids. DNA for the CDR3: TGTGCCAGCAGCCCTCGGGGCAGCGGGATCGAAACTGAAGCTTTCTTT. This gives the protein CASSPRGSGIETEAFF.